The T cell receptor (beta chain) described here comes from a study of cytomegalovirus exposure and HLA in healthy donors. The PCR ran on 60 Vbeta and 13 Jbeta primers. The assay was immunoSEQ multiplex PCR, and TCRdb's table has in-frame clones only and misses some. The sample has about 160,000 clones, 65% to 80% seen once. This clone was picked up a small number of times. The target antigen is unknown. Findings of the study overall: Confirmation in vitro established that a few CMV-associated chains were specific for CMV antigens. For presence/absence analyses, sequencing depth was assumed to be roughly uniform across donors. Judged likely to be a sequencing artifact was a cluster of highly shared sequence variants.

This CDR3 comprises 12 residues. Germline V gives CDR1 LNHDA, CDR2 SQIVND (reference sequence). The V gene lost 5 bases and the J gene lost 8 bases, with 12 bases spanning the gap. This chain joins TRBV19 and TRBJ1-2; D possibly corresponds to TRBD1 (5 bases). The sequencing sample was made of PBMCs. This clonotype originated in a woman aged 45-65 years in good health and CMV-seropositive. The CDR3 DNA reads as TGTGCCAGTAGTCCCGACAGTTTCGGCTACACCTTC. Its protein is CASSPDSFGYTF.